Listed below are T cell receptor beta chains from one sample, sequenced in a study of cytomegalovirus exposure and HLA in healthy donors. Clones were read by immunoSEQ multiplex PCR, and TCRdb kept only the in-frame ones, dropping some. The data hold under 200,000 clones, with roughly 83% observed a single time. Sequences were obtained from PBMCs. The origin of the receptors is a boy aged 2 to 9 in good health and CMV-seronegative. CDR3s include the opening cysteine and the closing phenylalanine or tryptophan. A D gene is named only where the DNA matches it firmly. Size values are once, few and many counts, or a class for expanded clones, and some rows have none.

CDR3nt,CDR3aa,len,j_gene,d_gene,abundance,v_gene
TGCGCCAGCAGCCAAGGTCGGGAGTTTAGGTCCGATGAGCAGTTCTTC,CASSQGREFRSDEQFF,16,TRBJ2-1,.,.,TRBV4-1
TGTGCCAGCCAACCCGGAATCGGCGGGAACACTGAAGCTTTCTTT,CASQPGIGGNTEAFF,15,TRBJ1-1,.,.,TRBV7-8
TGCGCCAGCAGCCAAGGAGCCGGGCTAGCGGGAGGGCTGGGCTACGAGCAGTACTTC,CASSQGAGLAGGLGYEQYF,19,TRBJ2-7,TRBD2,.,TRBV4-1
TGCGCCAGCAGCGGAAGACTAGCGGGAGGCGGAGAGACCCAGTACTTC,CASSGRLAGGGETQYF,16,TRBJ2-5,TRBD2,.,TRBV5-1
TGCGCCAGCAGCTTGTTGGGGAGCTCCTACGAGCAGTACTTC,CASSLLGSSYEQYF,14,TRBJ2-7,.,.,TRBV5-1
TGTGCCAGCGACCGGGGCAGGGGTGGTGAGCAGTTCTTC,CASDRGRGGEQFF,13,TRBJ2-1,.,.,TRBV2
TGTGCCAGCAGTCTTAGGCCTAGCGGGCTCTACGAGCAGTACTTC,CASSLRPSGLYEQYF,15,TRBJ2-7,TRBD2,.,TRBV28
TGCGCCAGCAGCTTGGGGCAGACTGAAGCTTTCTTT,CASSLGQTEAFF,12,TRBJ1-1,.,.,TRBV5-1
TGCGCCAGCAGCTTGGAAGGGGGAACAGATACGCAGTATTTT,CASSLEGGTDTQYF,14,TRBJ2-3,.,.,TRBV5-1
TGTGCCAGCAGTTCCTCAGGGTCCAATCAGCCCCAGCATTTT,CASSSSGSNQPQHF,14,TRBJ1-5,.,once,TRBV6-1
TGTGCCAGTAGTCCCCTAGGACAGGCCTATGAAAAACTGTTTTTT,CASSPLGQAYEKLFF,15,TRBJ1-4,TRBD1,.,TRBV19
TGTGCCAGCAGCCCGGGGGACTTCTACGAGCAGTACTTC,CASSPGDFYEQYF,13,TRBJ2-7,.,.,TRBV7-9
TGTGCCAGCAGCCAGGACCTCGGGGGGAACACCATATATTTT,CASSQDLGGNTIYF,14,TRBJ1-3,.,.,TRBV14
TGTGCCAGCGGAGCTAGCGGGAGAGATGAGCAGTTCTTC,CASGASGRDEQFF,13,TRBJ2-1,TRBD2,.,TRBV27
TGTGCCAGCAGGACCCGGGTCGAGGAGACCCAGTACTTC,CASRTRVEETQYF,13,TRBJ2-5,.,.,TRBV6-1
TGCGCCAGCAGCTCGGACTATAGACAAGATACGCAGTATTTT,CASSSDYRQDTQYF,14,TRBJ2-3,.,.,TRBV5-1
TGTGCCAGCAGTGAAGCGCGGGGCAGCTATAGCAATCAGCCCCAGCATTTT,CASSEARGSYSNQPQHF,17,TRBJ1-5,.,.,TRBV6-1
TGTGCCAGCAGTTATGCGGGACAGGAAAACACTGAAGCTTTCTTT,CASSYAGQENTEAFF,15,TRBJ1-1,TRBD1,.,TRBV6-6
TGTGCCAGCAGGCACAGTACTAACTATGGCTACACCTTC,CASRHSTNYGYTF,13,TRBJ1-2,.,.,TRBV13
TGTGCTAGTGCCCCGGGACAGCCGGGCCGTTATGGCTACACCTTC,CASAPGQPGRYGYTF,15,TRBJ1-2,TRBD1,.,TRBV12-5
TGTGCCGGAAGGGACAGGGGAGGCTACAATGAGCAGTTCTTC,CAGRDRGGYNEQFF,14,TRBJ2-1,TRBD1,.,TRBV2
TGTGCCAGCAGCTTGAGTGCCCCGGGACAGACCCCCTACGAGCAGTACTTC,CASSLSAPGQTPYEQYF,17,TRBJ2-7,TRBD1,.,TRBV27
TGCAGCGCCCTAGGGACAGGGGGACAAGAGACCCAGTACTTC,CSALGTGGQETQYF,14,TRBJ2-5,TRBD1,.,TRBV29-1
TGTGCCAGCAGCAAACGGTCTGAATTAGCGGGACAGGGAGACAATGAGCAGTTCTTC,CASSKRSELAGQGDNEQFF,19,TRBJ2-1,.,.,TRBV21-1
TGTGCCAGCAGCGCCGGGAGGGGGGAGCAGTACTTC,CASSAGRGEQYF,12,TRBJ2-7,TRBD2,.,TRBV7-9
TGCGCCAGCAGTGAGAGCACTCACCTCAAAAACATTCAGTACTTC,CASSESTHLKNIQYF,15,TRBJ2-4,.,.,TRBV10-1
TGCGCCAGCAGCCCCGGGACAGGGAGGGGTGGCTACACCTTC,CASSPGTGRGGYTF,14,TRBJ1-2,TRBD1,.,TRBV5-1
TGTGCCAGCAGTGATGACTTGATTCGACAGTACTTC,CASSDDLIRQYF,12,TRBJ2-5,.,.,TRBV25-1
TGTGCCAGCACCCCCGGGGGGAGCGGGATCGGCTACAATGAGCAGTTCTTC,CASTPGGSGIGYNEQFF,17,TRBJ2-1,TRBD2,.,TRBV7-9
TGTGCCAGCAGCTTACCTCCGGGACAGATATCCTACGAGCAGTACTTC,CASSLPPGQISYEQYF,16,TRBJ2-7,TRBD1,.,TRBV11-2
TGCGCCAGCAGCCATGTAGCGGGAGGGCGGGGCGAGACCCAGTACTTC,CASSHVAGGRGETQYF,16,TRBJ2-5,TRBD2,.,TRBV4-1
TGTGCCAGCAGTAAAGCACCGGGACAGGGGCACACTGAAGCTTTCTTT,CASSKAPGQGHTEAFF,16,TRBJ1-1,TRBD1,.,TRBV28
TGTGCCAGCAGCGCGGGACGGTTGCACAATGAGCAGTTCTTC,CASSAGRLHNEQFF,14,TRBJ2-1,.,.,TRBV7-9
TGTGCCAGTAGTTTACGACTAGCGGGTAAACGGAATGAGCAGTTCTTC,CASSLRLAGKRNEQFF,16,TRBJ2-1,TRBD2,.,TRBV19
TGTGCCAGCAGCCGCGACAGATTTAATCAGCCCCAGCATTTT,CASSRDRFNQPQHF,14,TRBJ1-5,.,.,TRBV7-9
TGCGCCAGCAGTCAAGGACAGGGGGCGTACAATGAGCAGTTCTTC,CASSQGQGAYNEQFF,15,TRBJ2-1,TRBD1,once,TRBV10-1
TGTGCCAGCAGCCCCACACAGGGAAATTATGGCTACACCTTC,CASSPTQGNYGYTF,14,TRBJ1-2,.,once,TRBV11-1
TGTGCCAGCAGCCTCGACCCACGAGGGACCCAGTACTTC,CASSLDPRGTQYF,13,TRBJ2-5,.,.,TRBV5-4
TGTGCCAGCAGTTACTCGGCAGGGTTCTATGGCTACACCTTC,CASSYSAGFYGYTF,14,TRBJ1-2,.,.,TRBV6-5
TGCAGCGCAACAGGGGGTCTCAGCTATGGCTACACCTTC,CSATGGLSYGYTF,13,TRBJ1-2,TRBD1,.,TRBV29-1
TGTGCCAGCAGCCCCCGACAGGGGCTCGAGACCCAGTACTTC,CASSPRQGLETQYF,14,TRBJ2-5,TRBD1,.,TRBV7-9
TGCGCCAGCAGTTTCCCGGGACTAGCGGGGTATGAGCAGTTCTTC,CASSFPGLAGYEQFF,15,TRBJ2-1,TRBD2,.,TRBV5-1
TGTGCCAGCAGCTTCCTACGGACTAGCGGGAGAGAGACCCAGTACTTC,CASSFLRTSGRETQYF,16,TRBJ2-5,TRBD2,once,TRBV5-4
TGTGCCAGCAGCCCCACGGGGATCCCCTATGGCTACACCTTC,CASSPTGIPYGYTF,14,TRBJ1-2,.,.,TRBV5-6
TGCGCCAGCAGCCAAGATGGGGAAGGGACAAACAATGAGCAGTTCTTC,CASSQDGEGTNNEQFF,16,TRBJ2-1,.,once,TRBV4-1
TGTGCTAGTGGTTTGGTGACTAGCGGGAGGACCTCCTACGAGCAGTACTTC,CASGLVTSGRTSYEQYF,17,TRBJ2-7,TRBD2,.,TRBV12-5
TGTGCCGGCAGTGTCGCAGGGGCTAACTATGGCTACACCTTC,CAGSVAGANYGYTF,14,TRBJ1-2,.,.,TRBV6-1
TGTGCCAGCAGTTTATTGGCGAACACTGAAGCTTTCTTT,CASSLLANTEAFF,13,TRBJ1-1,.,.,TRBV28
TGTGCCAGCAGCTTTCCCGGACAGGCCAAAAACATTCAGTACTTC,CASSFPGQAKNIQYF,15,TRBJ2-4,.,.,TRBV7-9
TGTGCCACCAGCAGAGATGCTAGTCCTTTCTACGAGCAGTACTTC,CATSRDASPFYEQYF,15,TRBJ2-7,.,once,TRBV15
TGTGCCAGCAGCTTACCGGGACTCAGCTCCTACGAGCAGTACTTC,CASSLPGLSSYEQYF,15,TRBJ2-7,.,once,TRBV5-6